This TCR beta chain appears in the sequencing data of a study of blood T cell repertoires in COVID-19. Participant-given clinical history determined each cohort assignment. As handled by the study authors: Reference gene primer amplification gave nucleated cell count estimates. Sequencing was performed with immunoSEQ multiplex PCR; in TCRdb, only in-frame clones are kept and a portion is missing. That table is the source of V, J and clone size, and D and trimming were worked out from the DNA. The table includes 200,000 to 250,000 clones, roughly 89% detected once. Sequenced input: PBMCs or T cells enriched from blood (not recorded which). This clonotype was sampled from a man in his thirties or forties who had been exposed to COVID-19.

The CDR3 bases are TGTGCCAGCAGCGTAGGGTGGAGCGGGGGGGCACCCGGGGAGCTGTTTTTT. Translation: CASSVGWSGGAPGELFF. The rearrangement uses TRBV9 and TRBJ2-2; 10 bases agree with TRBD2. This CDR3 has 17 amino acids. After removal of 0 bases from V and 6 bases from J, the junction contained 8 bases not matched to a gene. Germline loops: CDR1 SGDLS, CDR2 YYNGEE.